The rows below give T cell receptor beta chains drawn from one sample of a study of early T cells in non-severe SARS-CoV-2 infection. Using its own MiXCR run on the 5' RACE reads, TCRdb lists one record per CDR3 protein. The sample records roughly 65,000 distinct CDR3 sequences, 9.5% to 13% being singletons. The material sequenced was whole blood. The receptors shown here come from an adult who was a healthcare worker with PCR-confirmed SARS-CoV-2 infection or an uninfected control (not recorded which). Each CDR3 is given with its conserved first and last residue. The D gene is left open where the match is weak. Rows give clone size only sometimes, using once, few, many, or a class for an expanded clone.

CDR3aa: CAISAGHEQYF
CDR3nt: TGTGCCATCAGTGCCGGGCACGAGCAGTACTTC
v_gene: TRBV10-3
abundance: -
j_gene: TRBJ2-7
d_gene: -

CDR3aa: CASSQYRVLGEKLFF
CDR3nt: TGTGCCAGCAGCCAATACAGGGTATTGGGTGAAAAACTGTTTTTT
v_gene: TRBV27
abundance: -
j_gene: TRBJ1-4
d_gene: -

CDR3aa: CASAGGAGFGKLFF
CDR3nt: TGTGCCAGCGCAGGGGGCGCAGGGTTTGGGAAACTGTTTTTT
v_gene: TRBV6-5
abundance: many
j_gene: TRBJ1-4
d_gene: TRBD1

CDR3aa: CASSPTQGPGGELFF
CDR3nt: TGTGCCAGCAGCCCGACCCAGGGGCCAGGCGGGGAGCTGTTTTTT
v_gene: TRBV11-2
abundance: -
j_gene: TRBJ2-2
d_gene: -

CDR3aa: CASSVDCYEQYF
CDR3nt: TGTGCCAGCAGTGTGGACTGCTACGAGCAGTACTTC
v_gene: TRBV28
abundance: -
j_gene: TRBJ2-7
d_gene: -

CDR3aa: CASSTPANYGYTF
CDR3nt: TGTGCCAGTAGTACACCAGCAAACTATGGCTACACCTTC
v_gene: TRBV19
abundance: few
j_gene: TRBJ1-2
d_gene: -

CDR3aa: CASSLGSGTSRSYEQFF
CDR3nt: TGTGCCAGCAGCTTAGGAAGTGGGACTAGCAGGTCCTATGAGCAGTTCTTC
v_gene: TRBV11-2
abundance: many
j_gene: TRBJ2-1
d_gene: TRBD2

CDR3aa: CASSLVRRAGERNEQFF
CDR3nt: TGTGCCAGCAGTCTCGTCAGGAGGGCGGGAGAAAGGAATGAGCAGTTCTTC
v_gene: TRBV28
abundance: few
j_gene: TRBJ2-1
d_gene: TRBD2

CDR3aa: CASSEHLMNTEAFF
CDR3nt: TGTGCCAGCAGCGAACACCTCATGAACACTGAAGCTTTCTTT
v_gene: TRBV2
abundance: -
j_gene: TRBJ1-1
d_gene: -

CDR3aa: CATSDPVRLYF
CDR3nt: TGTGCCACCAGTGATCCGGTCCGGCTGTACTTC
v_gene: TRBV24-1
abundance: few
j_gene: TRBJ2-5
d_gene: -

CDR3aa: CASSQHSGLTADTQYF
CDR3nt: TGTGCCAGCAGCCAACATTCCGGCCTCACCGCAGATACGCAGTATTTT
v_gene: TRBV14
abundance: many
j_gene: TRBJ2-3
d_gene: -

CDR3aa: CSAGRGSNEQYF
CDR3nt: TGCAGTGCTGGCCGGGGCAGTAACGAGCAGTACTTC
v_gene: TRBV20-1
abundance: many
j_gene: TRBJ2-7
d_gene: -

CDR3aa: CAISERGPYEQYF
CDR3nt: TGTGCCATCAGTGAGAGGGGCCCCTACGAGCAGTACTTC
v_gene: TRBV10-3
abundance: -
j_gene: TRBJ2-7
d_gene: -

CDR3aa: CASSLRTLSYEQYF
CDR3nt: TGTGCCAGCAGCTTGCGGACTCTTTCCTACGAGCAGTACTTC
v_gene: TRBV11-2
abundance: few
j_gene: TRBJ2-7
d_gene: -

CDR3aa: CASSKDAGNTGELFF
CDR3nt: TGTGCCAGCAGCAAAGACGCAGGGAACACCGGGGAGCTGTTTTTT
v_gene: TRBV7-9
abundance: many
j_gene: TRBJ2-2
d_gene: -